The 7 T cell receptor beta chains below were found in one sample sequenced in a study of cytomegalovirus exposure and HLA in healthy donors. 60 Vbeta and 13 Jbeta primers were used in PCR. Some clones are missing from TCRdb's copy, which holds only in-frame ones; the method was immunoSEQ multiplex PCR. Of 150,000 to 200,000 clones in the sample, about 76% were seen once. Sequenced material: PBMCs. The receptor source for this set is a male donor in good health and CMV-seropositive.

For the CDR3, the DNA is TGTGCCAGCAGCCGGGGGGGGACCAGCCAGCTCGAGCAGTACTTC. This sequence encodes CASSRGGTSQLEQYF. The chain recombines TRBV4-2 with TRBJ2-5; 7 nucleotides agree with TRBD2. With the DNA end fitting TRBJ2-7 better, the J assignment may be wrong. CDR3 length: 15 amino acids. Per the germline V gene, CDR1 is LGHNA and CDR2 is YNFKEQ.

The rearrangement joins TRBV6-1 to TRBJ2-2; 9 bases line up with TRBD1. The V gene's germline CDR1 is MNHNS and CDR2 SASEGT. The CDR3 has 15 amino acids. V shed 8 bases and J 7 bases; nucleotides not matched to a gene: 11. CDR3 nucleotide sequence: TGTGCCAGCTCAATTTCCACAGGGGGCAGCGGGGAGCTGTTTTTT. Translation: CASSISTGGSGELFF.

The CDR3 spells CASSYQGLTDTQYF. The CDR3 DNA is TGTGCCAGCAGTTACCAGGGACTCACAGATACGCAGTATTTT. The V call is TRBV6-5, the J call TRBJ2-3, with D possibly TRBD2 on 6 matching bases. Germline values: CDR1 MNHEY, CDR2 SVGAGI. The CDR3 loop spans 14 amino acids. V lost 2 bases to trimming and J lost 2 bases, with 8 bases between them.

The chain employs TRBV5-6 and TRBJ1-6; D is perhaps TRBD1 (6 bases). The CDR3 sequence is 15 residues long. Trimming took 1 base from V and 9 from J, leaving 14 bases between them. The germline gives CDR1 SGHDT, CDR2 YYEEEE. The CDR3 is CASSLRGRGSSPLHF. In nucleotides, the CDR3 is TGTGCCAGCAGCTTGAGGGGTAGGGGGAGTTCACCCCTCCACTTT.

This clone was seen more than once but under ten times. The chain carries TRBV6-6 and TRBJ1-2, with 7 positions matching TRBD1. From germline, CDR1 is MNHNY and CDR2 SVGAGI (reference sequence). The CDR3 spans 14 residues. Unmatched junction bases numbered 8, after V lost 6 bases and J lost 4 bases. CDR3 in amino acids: CASRRKGAFYGYTF. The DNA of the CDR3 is TGTGCCAGCAGAAGGAAGGGGGCCTTCTATGGCTACACCTTC.

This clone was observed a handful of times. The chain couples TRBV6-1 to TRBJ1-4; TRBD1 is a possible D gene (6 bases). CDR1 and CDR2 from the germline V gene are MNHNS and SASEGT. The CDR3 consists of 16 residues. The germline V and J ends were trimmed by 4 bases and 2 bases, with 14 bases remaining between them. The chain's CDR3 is CASSGRPTGTNEKLFF. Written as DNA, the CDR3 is TGTGCCAGCAGTGGCCGACCGACAGGCACTAATGAAAAACTGTTTTTT.

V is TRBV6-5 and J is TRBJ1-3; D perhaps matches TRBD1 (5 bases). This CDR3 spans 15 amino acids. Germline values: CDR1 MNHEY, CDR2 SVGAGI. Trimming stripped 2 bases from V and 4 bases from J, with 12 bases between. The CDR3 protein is CASSYGALGGNTIYF. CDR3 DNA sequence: TGTGCCAGCAGTTACGGGGCCCTCGGAGGAAACACCATATATTTT.